This is a list of T cell receptor beta chains from one sample in a study of beta chain features in type 1 diabetes. Sequenced by immunoSEQ multiplex PCR; TCRdb stores in-frame clones only, minus some. The sample shows about 47,000 clones, approximately 43% of them seen only once. The sample taken for sequencing was stem cell memory CD4+ T cells from blood. These receptors came from a man aged 25-45 years with type 1 diabetes. Both conserved end residues are part of each CDR3. Fields, in order: D gene, clone size, J gene, V gene, CDR3 DNA, CDR3 protein. The D gene is left open where the match is weak. Size tells how often a clone was seen (once, few, many) or the class of an expanded clone, and some rows leave it out.

D: TRBD2
size: few
J: TRBJ2-4
V: TRBV5-4
DNA: TGTGCCAGCAGCAGAGCGGGGACGTTTGGGGGAAACATTCAGTACTTC
CDR3: CASSRAGTFGGNIQYF

D: TRBD2
size: few
J: TRBJ2-3
V: TRBV11-2
DNA: TGTGCCAGCAGCTTACTAGCGGGAGGGCCAGATACGCAGTATTTT
CDR3: CASSLLAGGPDTQYF

D: -
size: few
J: TRBJ2-5
V: TRBV28
DNA: TGTGCCAGCAGTTTAGCCGGCCTAGCGCCCCAAGAGACCCAGTACTTC
CDR3: CASSLAGLAPQETQYF

D: -
size: -
J: TRBJ1-1
V: TRBV5-6
DNA: TGTGCCAGCAGCTTGGTCAGGGGAGAAGCTTTCTTT
CDR3: CASSLVRGEAFF

D: TRBD1
size: -
J: TRBJ1-2
V: TRBV6-1
DNA: TGTGCCAGCAGGAACAGGGGAGGCTACACCTTC
CDR3: CASRNRGGYTF

D: TRBD2
size: -
J: TRBJ2-5
V: TRBV29-1
DNA: TGCAGCGCTGAGGCGGCCGGGAGGGCCCCAGAGACCCAGTACTTC
CDR3: CSAEAAGRAPETQYF

D: TRBD2
size: -
J: TRBJ2-7
V: TRBV6-5
DNA: TGTGCCAGCAGTGATCCTAGCGGGAGCAACGAGCAGTACTTC
CDR3: CASSDPSGSNEQYF

D: -
size: few
J: TRBJ1-5
V: TRBV4-1
DNA: TGCGCCAGCAGCCGACAGAGGGAGGACGCCTATCAGCCCCAGCATTTT
CDR3: CASSRQREDAYQPQHF

D: TRBD2
size: -
J: TRBJ2-4
V: TRBV19
DNA: TGTGCCAGTAGTATCTCTAGCGGGAGGCGGAACATTCAGTACTTC
CDR3: CASSISSGRRNIQYF

D: TRBD1
size: once
J: TRBJ2-7
V: TRBV18
DNA: TGTGCCAGCTCACCCAGGGGGCCGATATACGAGCAGTACTTC
CDR3: CASSPRGPIYEQYF

D: -
size: few
J: TRBJ2-7
V: TRBV28
DNA: TGTGCCAGCAGTTCCGCGGACTCTTCCACATCCTACGAGCAGTACTTC
CDR3: CASSSADSSTSYEQYF

D: -
size: -
J: TRBJ2-3
V: TRBV6-5
DNA: TGTGCCAGCAGGCCCACTCGATACTACACAGATACGCAGTATTTT
CDR3: CASRPTRYYTDTQYF

D: TRBD1
size: -
J: TRBJ1-5
V: TRBV5-1
DNA: TGCGCCAGCAGCTTACAGGGGGGGAGGAATCAGCCCCAGCATTTT
CDR3: CASSLQGGRNQPQHF

D: -
size: -
J: TRBJ2-7
V: TRBV4-1
DNA: TGCGCCAGCAGCCAAGGGGACACCACCTCCTACGAGCAGTACTTC
CDR3: CASSQGDTTSYEQYF

D: TRBD1
size: -
J: TRBJ1-2
V: TRBV7-2
DNA: TGTGCCAGCAGCCGGACAGGGGACTATGGCTACACCTTC
CDR3: CASSRTGDYGYTF

D: -
size: few
J: TRBJ2-3
V: TRBV6-1
DNA: TGTGCCAGCATTGCTCGGACAGATACGCAGTATTTT
CDR3: CASIARTDTQYF

D: -
size: -
J: TRBJ1-5
V: TRBV10-3
DNA: TGTGCCATCTCTACAGCAAATCAGCCCCAGCATTTT
CDR3: CAISTANQPQHF

D: TRBD2
size: -
J: TRBJ2-3
V: TRBV4-2
DNA: TGTGCCAGCAGCCAAGAACCAGCGGGAGATGCAGATACGCAGTATTTT
CDR3: CASSQEPAGDADTQYF

D: -
size: -
J: TRBJ1-1
V: TRBV28
DNA: TGTGCCAGCAGTCCTATAGGGAGTACTGAAGCTTTCTTT
CDR3: CASSPIGSTEAFF

D: TRBD1
size: -
J: TRBJ2-1
V: TRBV7-3
DNA: TGTGCCAGCAGCCCCGCCGGGACAGGGGGGCACAATGAGCAGTTCTTC
CDR3: CASSPAGTGGHNEQFF

D: TRBD1
size: few
J: TRBJ1-2
V: TRBV30
DNA: TGTGCCTGGAGTCGACAGGGGAGTACCTATGGCTACACCTTC
CDR3: CAWSRQGSTYGYTF

D: TRBD1
size: few
J: TRBJ2-7
V: TRBV10-3
DNA: TGTGCCACTCGTCAGGGGGCTGGCTACGAGCAGTACTTC
CDR3: CATRQGAGYEQYF

D: -
size: few
J: TRBJ2-1
V: TRBV7-9
DNA: TGTGCCAGCAGCTCCCGGGAGATGACAAGCTCCTACAATGAGCAGTTCTTC
CDR3: CASSSREMTSSYNEQFF

D: -
size: -
J: TRBJ2-7
V: TRBV28
DNA: TGTGCCAGCAGTTCTATCAGGGGTAAGCAGTACTTC
CDR3: CASSSIRGKQYF

D: TRBD2
size: -
J: TRBJ2-1
V: TRBV19
DNA: TGTGCCAGTAGTATAGATGGGCCTAGCGGAACCTACAATGAGCAGTTCTTC
CDR3: CASSIDGPSGTYNEQFF

D: -
size: -
J: TRBJ2-3
V: TRBV18
DNA: TGTGCCAGCTCACCCCCGGCTAGCGCAGATACGCAGTATTTT
CDR3: CASSPPASADTQYF

D: -
size: few
J: TRBJ2-7
V: TRBV29-1
DNA: TGCAGCGTTGTTCGGGGTTTGAGCTCCTACGAGCAGTACTTC
CDR3: CSVVRGLSSYEQYF

D: TRBD2
size: few
J: TRBJ2-5
V: TRBV5-4
DNA: TGTGCCAGCAGCTGGGGGGGGGTAGGTCAAGAGACCCAGTACTTC
CDR3: CASSWGGVGQETQYF

D: -
size: few
J: TRBJ2-2
V: TRBV9
DNA: TGTGCCAGCAGCGGCGGGACAGTAAACACCGGGGAGCTGTTTTTT
CDR3: CASSGGTVNTGELFF

D: -
size: once
J: TRBJ2-7
V: TRBV5-1
DNA: TGCGCCAGCAGCTTGGGGGGGGTCCGGGACGAGCAGTACTTC
CDR3: CASSLGGVRDEQYF

D: -
size: -
J: TRBJ2-2
V: TRBV2
DNA: TGTGCCAGCAGTGGGTCCGGTTACAGTGGGGAGCTGTTTTTT
CDR3: CASSGSGYSGELFF

D: -
size: few
J: TRBJ2-1
V: TRBV7-3
DNA: TGTGCCAGCAGCCGACTAGGCAATGAGCAGTTCTTC
CDR3: CASSRLGNEQFF

D: TRBD2
size: few
J: TRBJ2-7
V: TRBV7-2
DNA: TGTGCCAGCAGCGTTGATGGACTAGCGGGAGTTTACGAGCAGTACTTC
CDR3: CASSVDGLAGVYEQYF

D: -
size: -
J: TRBJ1-1
V: TRBV28
DNA: TGTGCCAGCAGTACTCAGGAAGGGACAAGTAAAGCTTTCTTT
CDR3: CASSTQEGTSKAFF

D: -
size: few
J: TRBJ1-5
V: TRBV7-9
DNA: TGTGCCAGCAGCCGAGGTCAGATCAATCAGCCCCAGCATTTT
CDR3: CASSRGQINQPQHF

D: -
size: -
J: TRBJ2-2
V: TRBV7-3
DNA: TGTGCCAGCAGCCGAACGACAGTCAGAAACACCGGGGAGCTGTTTTTT
CDR3: CASSRTTVRNTGELFF

D: TRBD2
size: -
J: TRBJ2-3
V: TRBV7-3
DNA: TGTGCCAGCAGTGGCCAGCGGGAGAAGGCAGATACGCAGTATTTT
CDR3: CASSGQREKADTQYF